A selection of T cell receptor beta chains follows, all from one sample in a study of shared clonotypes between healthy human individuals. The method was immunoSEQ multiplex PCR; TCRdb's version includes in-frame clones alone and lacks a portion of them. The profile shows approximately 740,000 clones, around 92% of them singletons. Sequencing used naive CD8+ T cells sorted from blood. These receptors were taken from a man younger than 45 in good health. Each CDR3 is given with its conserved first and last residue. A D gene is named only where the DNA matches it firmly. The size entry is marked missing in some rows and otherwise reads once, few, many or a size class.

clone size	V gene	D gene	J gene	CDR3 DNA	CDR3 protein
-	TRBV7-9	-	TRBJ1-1	TGTGCCAGCAGCTTAGCGGGGGGACGCACTGAAGCTTTCTTT	CASSLAGGRTEAFF
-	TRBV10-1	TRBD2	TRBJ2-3	TGCGCCAGCAGTGAGTCGATCTCGTATACTAGCGGGAACCCAGATACGCAGTATTTT	CASSESISYTSGNPDTQYF
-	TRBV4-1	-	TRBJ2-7	TGCGCCAGCAGCCAAGTGACCGCAGACTACGAGCAGTACTTC	CASSQVTADYEQYF
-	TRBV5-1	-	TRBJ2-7	TGCGCCAGCAGCCTAGACAGAACCTACGAGCAGTACTTC	CASSLDRTYEQYF
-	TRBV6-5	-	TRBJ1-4	TGTGCCAGCCGGGGGGCAACTAATGAAAAACTGTTTTTT	CASRGATNEKLFF
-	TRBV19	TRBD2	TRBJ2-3	TGTGCCAGTAGCGGGAGGATGTCAGATACGCAGTATTTT	CASSGRMSDTQYF
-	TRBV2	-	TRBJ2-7	TGTGCCAGCTTGGCCTCGGCCTCATTAGGGTACGAGCAGTACTTC	CASLASASLGYEQYF
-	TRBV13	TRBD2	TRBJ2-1	TGTGCCAGCAGCGGGGGTGTGGCAGGGGATCCGTTAGCCCCCGGGACTAGGTTCTACAATGAGCAGTTCTTC	CASSGGVAGDPLAPGTRFYNEQFF
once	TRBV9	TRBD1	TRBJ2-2	TGTGCCAGCAGCGTCTGGACAGGGTGGGCCGGGGAGCTGTTTTTT	CASSVWTGWAGELFF
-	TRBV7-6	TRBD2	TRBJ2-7	TGTGCCAGCAGCCCGCGACTAGCGGGAGAAAAAGGGCTCGAGCAGTACTTC	CASSPRLAGEKGLEQYF
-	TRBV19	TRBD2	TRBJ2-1	TGTGCCAGTAGTCCACTAGCGGGGTCTATCTACAATGAGCAGTTCTTC	CASSPLAGSIYNEQFF
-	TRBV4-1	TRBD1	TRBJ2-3	TGCGCCAGCAGCCAAGGACAGGGGGACACAGATACGCAGTATTTT	CASSQGQGDTDTQYF
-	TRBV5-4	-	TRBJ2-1	TGTGCCAGCAGCCTAATAGGGTCGGATGTTGATCCTTTTGAGCAGTTCTTC	CASSLIGSDVDPFEQFF
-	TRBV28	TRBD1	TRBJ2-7	TGTGCCAGCACTCACGGACAGGGCCATTGGCAGTACTTC	CASTHGQGHWQYF
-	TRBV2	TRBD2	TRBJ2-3	TGTGCCAGCAGTGAAGAAGGGAGACTAGCGGACACAGATACGCAGTATTTT	CASSEEGRLADTDTQYF
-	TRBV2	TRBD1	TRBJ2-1	TGTGCCTTCAGGGGGCCGGACAATGAGCAGTTCTTC	CAFRGPDNEQFF
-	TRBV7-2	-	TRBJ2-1	TGTGCCAGCAGCTTAGGCGGGCAGTTCTTC	CASSLGGQFF
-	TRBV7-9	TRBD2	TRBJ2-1	TGTGCCAGCAGCCTACTTCGGACTAGCGGGAGTCCGGACAATGAGCAGTTCTTC	CASSLLRTSGSPDNEQFF
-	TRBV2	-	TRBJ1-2	TGTGCCAGCAGGGGGAGGGCGAACTATGGCTACACCTTC	CASRGRANYGYTF
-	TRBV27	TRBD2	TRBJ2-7	TGTGCCAGCCGGGAGGGCCACTCCTACGAGCAGTACTTC	CASREGHSYEQYF
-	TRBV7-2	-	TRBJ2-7	TGTGCCAGCAGCCAGGGACCCAGGGACGAGCAGTACTTC	CASSQGPRDEQYF
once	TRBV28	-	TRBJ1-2	TGTGCCAGCCGCGAGGGACTGATGCAGGGCTACACCTTC	CASREGLMQGYTF
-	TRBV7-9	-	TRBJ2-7	TGTGCCAGCAGCCCGGGCCCCTACGAGCAGTACTTC	CASSPGPYEQYF
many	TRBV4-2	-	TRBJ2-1	TGTGCCAGCAGCCAAGAGGGGACTGAGCAGTTCTTC	CASSQEGTEQFF
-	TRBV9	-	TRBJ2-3	TGTGCCAGCAGCCGAAGGGGGGCGGGAGCCTCAGATACGCAGTATTTT	CASSRRGAGASDTQYF
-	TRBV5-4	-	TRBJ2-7	TGTGCCAGCAGCTTGGAAGGCGAGCAGTACTTC	CASSLEGEQYF
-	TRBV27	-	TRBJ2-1	TGTGCCAGCAGCATCCTCTTGGGGGAGGCCTACAATGAGCAGTTCTTC	CASSILLGEAYNEQFF
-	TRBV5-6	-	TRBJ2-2	TGTGCCAGCAGGGCGCGGGATAATGGGCCGAACACCGGGGAGCTGTTTTTT	CASRARDNGPNTGELFF
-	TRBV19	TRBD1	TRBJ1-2	TGTGCCAGTAGTCTGGTCAACCGGGACAGGGGCAACTATGGCTACACCTTC	CASSLVNRDRGNYGYTF
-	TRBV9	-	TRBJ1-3	TGTGCCAGCAGCCCCAGCAGGCTAAACACCATATATTTT	CASSPSRLNTIYF
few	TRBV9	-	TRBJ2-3	TGTGCCAGCAGCATATTTCCCACCATCGGCGCAGATACGCAGTATTTT	CASSIFPTIGADTQYF
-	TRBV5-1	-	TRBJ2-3	TGCGCCAGCAGCCCGACTCCGACAGATACGCAGTATTTT	CASSPTPTDTQYF
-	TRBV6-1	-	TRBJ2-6	TGTGCCAGCAGTGAAGCGGCGGTCCCTGGGGCCAACGTCCTGACTTTC	CASSEAAVPGANVLTF
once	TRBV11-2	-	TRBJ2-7	TGTGCCAGCAGCTATGGACTCGCTACGGCATACGAGCAGTACTTC	CASSYGLATAYEQYF
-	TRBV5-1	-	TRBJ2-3	TGCGCCAGCAGCTTTGGAGGGAGCACAGATACGCAGTATTTT	CASSFGGSTDTQYF